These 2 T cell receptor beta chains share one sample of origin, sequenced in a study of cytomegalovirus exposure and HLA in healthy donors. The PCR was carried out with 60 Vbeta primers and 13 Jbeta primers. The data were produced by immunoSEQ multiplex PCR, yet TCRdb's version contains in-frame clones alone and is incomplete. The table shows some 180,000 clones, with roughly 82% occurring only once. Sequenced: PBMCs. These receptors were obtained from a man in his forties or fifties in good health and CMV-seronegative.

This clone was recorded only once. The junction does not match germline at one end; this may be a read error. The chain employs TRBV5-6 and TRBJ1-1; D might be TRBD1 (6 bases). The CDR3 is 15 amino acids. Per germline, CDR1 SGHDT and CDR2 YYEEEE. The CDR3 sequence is CASSLYTSEAGVTTF. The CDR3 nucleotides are TGTGCCAGCAGCTTGTATACCTCGGAGGCAGGGGTGACGACATTT.

This chain's CDR3 is CASSVTRDRDTEAFF. In nucleotides, the CDR3 is TGTGCCAGCAGCGTAACCCGGGACAGGGACACTGAAGCTTTCTTT. The V call is TRBV9, the J call TRBJ1-1; 9 bases are shared with TRBD1. CDR1 and CDR2 (germline): SGDLS, YYNGEE. This CDR3 is 15 amino acids long. Germline trimming cut 1 base from V and 3 bases from J; bases unmatched to any gene: 4.